This is a list of T cell receptor beta chains from one sample in a study of PD-L1 blockade in urothelial cancer. The table came from immunoSEQ multiplex PCR; TCRdb's copy has only in-frame clones and leaves some out. The table includes roughly 63,000 clones, roughly 79% detected once. Source: PBMCs, taken around atezolizumab (anti-PD-L1) treatment. Source of these receptors: a man aged 70-80 years with urothelial cancer. The CDR3 runs from the conserved cysteine through the conserved F or W. D genes are given only for firm matches.

V	D	J	CDR3
TRBV5-1	TRBD2	TRBJ2-7	CASSAGGDGVYEQYF
TRBV5-6	NA	TRBJ2-1	CASSFSRGYNEQFF
TRBV6-5	NA	TRBJ2-3	CASSYTGGSRDTQYF
TRBV2	NA	TRBJ1-5	CASTQGRGSQPQHF
TRBV12-5	NA	TRBJ1-1	CASSRNTEAFF
TRBV7-6	TRBD1	TRBJ1-1	CASSQGPGGRNTEAFF
TRBV7-8	TRBD1	TRBJ1-1	CASSLDRGHGEAFF
TRBV19	NA	TRBJ1-2	CASSIVIQDYGYTF
TRBV5-1	TRBD1	TRBJ1-2	CASSLSTGEGGYTF
TRBV11-2	NA	TRBJ1-2	CASSLGSSGYTF
TRBV29-1	NA	TRBJ1-5	CSVGGGDNQPQHF
TRBV7-2	TRBD2	TRBJ2-1	CASSLAKLAGGPEFF
TRBV5-1	NA	TRBJ1-1	CASSPGDRGTEAFF
TRBV5-1	TRBD1	TRBJ1-4	CASSFGQGAGKLFF
TRBV21-1	NA	TRBJ2-5	CASSRCPGGLETQYF
TRBV20-1	NA	TRBJ1-4	CSARDPEKLFF
TRBV4-1	NA	TRBJ1-5	CASSQGSWERNQPQHF
TRBV19	NA	TRBJ1-1	CASSINRRGVTEAFF